The 7 T cell receptor beta chains below were found in one sample sequenced in a study of shared clonotypes between healthy human individuals. Libraries were prepared by immunoSEQ multiplex PCR; TCRdb keeps only in-frame clonotypes and omits some of them. The data show about 610,000 clones, around 97% seen once. What was sequenced was naive CD4+ T cells sorted from blood. Subset of the sample: CD45RA+ positively selected. The receptors shown here come from a woman aged 25 to 39 in good health.

The genes are TRBV10-3 and TRBJ1-1; no clear D. The V gene's germline CDR1 is ENHRY and CDR2 SYGVKD. The ends were cut back, 4 bases at V and 3 bases at J, with 12 bases in the middle. This CDR3 has 14 residues. In nucleotides, the CDR3 is TGTGCCATCAGTGTAGCAGAGGAATACACTGAAGCTTTCTTT. Translation: CAISVAEEYTEAFF.

This chain uses TRBV27 with TRBJ2-2; D is unresolved. From germline, CDR1 is MNHEY and CDR2 SMNVEV (reference sequence). V dropped 4 bases and J dropped 1 base, with 4 bases sitting between them. This CDR3 is 13 amino acids long. The CDR3 reads CASSSENTGELFF. DNA for the CDR3: TGTGCCAGCAGTTCCGAGAACACCGGGGAGCTGTTTTTT.

V and J are TRBV19 and TRBJ2-6; D perhaps matches TRBD1 (6 bases). Trimming removed 4 bases from V and 4 bases from J, with 14 bases in between. The CDR3 spans 16 residues. Germline CDR1 reads LNHDA; CDR2 reads SQIVND (reference sequence). In DNA form, the CDR3 reads TGTGCCAGTAGTAGCAACAGGGTGTGGGGGGCCAACGTCCTGACTTTC. Amino acid sequence: CASSSNRVWGANVLTF.

V and J are TRBV28 and TRBJ2-1, with 9 positions matching TRBD1. The CDR3 runs to 14 residues. The V segment lost 5 bases and the J segment 7 bases; nucleotides outside the gene matches: 6. CDR1 is MDHEN and CDR2 is SYDVKM in the germline V gene. The CDR3 region is CASSQQGARNEQFF. The CDR3 coding sequence is TGTGCCAGCAGTCAACAGGGGGCGAGGAATGAGCAGTTCTTC.

This sequence joins TRBV5-1 and TRBJ2-7; no clear D. CDR3 length equals 15 residues. Germline loops: CDR1 SGHRS, CDR2 YFSETQ. V lost 4 bases and J lost 2, with 16 bases in between. The CDR3 region has the DNA TGCGCCAGCAGCCACGGCTTGAAGCTAACCTACGAGCAGTACTTC. As protein: CASSHGLKLTYEQYF.

This clone showed up just once. J is TRBJ2-2 and V is TRBV6-5, with D maybe TRBD1 (5 bases). The CDR3 has 16 amino acids. The V end was cut by 0 bases, the J end by 1 base, with 9 bases between. Germline V CDR1 and CDR2: MNHEY, SVGAGI. The CDR3 loop reads CASSYSSTGNTGELFF. The CDR3 DNA reads TGTGCCAGCAGTTACTCGAGCACAGGGAACACCGGGGAGCTGTTTTTT.

J is TRBJ2-2 and V is TRBV19; D call uncertain. Germline CDR1 is LNHDA and CDR2 is SQIVND (reference sequence). The CDR3 is 13 amino acids. V lost 5 bases to trimming and J lost 6 bases, with 10 bases between them. The CDR3 DNA sequence: TGTGCCAGTAGTGAGACTGGGGCCGGGGAGCTGTTTTTT. This sequence encodes CASSETGAGELFF. The entire variable domain, with the rest obtained from reference TRBV19 and TRBJ2-2, is as follows: DGGITQSPKYLFRKEGQNVTLSCEQNLNHDAMYWYRQDPGQGLRLIYYSQIVNDFQKGDIAEGYSVSREKKESFPLTVTSAQKNPTAFYLCASSETGAGELFFGEGSRLTVL.